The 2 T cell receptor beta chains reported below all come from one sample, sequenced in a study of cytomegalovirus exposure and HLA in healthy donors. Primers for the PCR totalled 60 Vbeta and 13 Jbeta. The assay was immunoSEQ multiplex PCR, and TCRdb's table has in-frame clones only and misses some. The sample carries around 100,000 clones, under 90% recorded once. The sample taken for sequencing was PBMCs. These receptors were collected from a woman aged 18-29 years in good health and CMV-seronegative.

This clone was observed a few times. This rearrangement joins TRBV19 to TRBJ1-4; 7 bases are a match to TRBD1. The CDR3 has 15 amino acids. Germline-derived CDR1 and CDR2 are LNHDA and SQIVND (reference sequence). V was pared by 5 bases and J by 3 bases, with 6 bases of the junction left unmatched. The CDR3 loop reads CASSANRGANEKLFF. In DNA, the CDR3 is TGTGCCAGTAGTGCCAACAGGGGAGCTAATGAAAAACTGTTTTTT.

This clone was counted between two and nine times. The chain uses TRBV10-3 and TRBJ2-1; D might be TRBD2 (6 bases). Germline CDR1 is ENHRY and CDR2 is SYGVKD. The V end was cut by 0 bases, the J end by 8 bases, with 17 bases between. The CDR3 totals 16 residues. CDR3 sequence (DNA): TGTGCCATCAGTGAGTCGGCGGGGCTGACCACCCATGAGCAGTTCTTC. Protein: CAISESAGLTTHEQFF.